This TCR beta chain was retrieved from a study of blood T cell repertoires in COVID-19. Whole-study context: Nucleic acid was either cDNA or gDNA, and it came from T cells, B-cell-depleted T cells, or PBMCs.

Enrolled during active infection, Seattle patients were then followed longitudinally. As concerns this clone: In the same sample, other DNA sequences code for this CDR3.

Germline CDR1 is LGHDT and CDR2 is YNNKEL (reference sequence). This CDR3 has 13 residues. V lost 1 base, J lost 4 bases, and 7 bases lay in between. In the authors' methods: Amplification of reference gene primers provided the estimated nucleated cell counts. Libraries were prepared by immunoSEQ multiplex PCR; TCRdb keeps only in-frame clonotypes and omits some of them. V and J calls and clone size follow that table, whereas D and trimming were derived from the DNA. The top ten hold roughly 8% of the sample, which has fewer than 700,000 clones, 85% to 90% seen once. The chain has TRBV3-1 (or the pseudogene TRBV3-2) and TRBJ1-2; a weak D match, TRBD1 (5 bases). The TCR comes from a woman aged 45-65 years with COVID-19, enrolled during active disease. What was sequenced was peripheral blood. CDR3 amino acids: CASSQGGFYGYTF. The CDR3 coding sequence is TGTGCCAGCAGCCAAGGGGGCTTCTATGGCTACACCTTC.